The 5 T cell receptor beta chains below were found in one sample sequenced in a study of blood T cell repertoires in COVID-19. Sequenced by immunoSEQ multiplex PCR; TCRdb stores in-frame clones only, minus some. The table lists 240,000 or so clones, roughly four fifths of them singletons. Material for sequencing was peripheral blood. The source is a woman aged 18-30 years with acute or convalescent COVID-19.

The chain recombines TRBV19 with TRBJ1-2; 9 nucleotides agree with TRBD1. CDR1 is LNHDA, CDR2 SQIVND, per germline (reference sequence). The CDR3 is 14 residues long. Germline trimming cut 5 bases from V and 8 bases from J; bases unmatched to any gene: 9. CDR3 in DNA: TGTGCCAGTAGTGCCGGACAGGGGTTGGGCGGCTACACCTTC. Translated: CASSAGQGLGGYTF.

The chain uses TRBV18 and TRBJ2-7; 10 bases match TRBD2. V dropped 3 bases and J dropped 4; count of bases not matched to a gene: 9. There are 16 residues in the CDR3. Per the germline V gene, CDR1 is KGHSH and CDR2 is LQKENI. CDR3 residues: CASSPLRTSGVYEQYF. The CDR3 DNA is TGTGCCAGCTCACCGCTGAGGACTAGCGGAGTTTACGAGCAGTACTTC.

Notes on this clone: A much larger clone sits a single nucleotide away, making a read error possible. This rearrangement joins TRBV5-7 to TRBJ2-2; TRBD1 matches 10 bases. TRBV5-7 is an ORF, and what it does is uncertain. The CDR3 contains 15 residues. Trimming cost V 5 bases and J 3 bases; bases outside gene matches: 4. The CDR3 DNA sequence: TGTGCCAGCAGGGCCGGGACAGGGGACACCGGGGAGCTGTTTTTT. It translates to CASRAGTGDTGELFF.

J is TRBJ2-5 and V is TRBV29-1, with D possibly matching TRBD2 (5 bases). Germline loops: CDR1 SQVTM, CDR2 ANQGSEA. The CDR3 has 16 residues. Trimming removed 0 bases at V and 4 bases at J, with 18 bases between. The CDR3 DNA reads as TGCAGCGTTGAAGACCCTATCCGGGGTGCGCCAGAGACCCAGTACTTC. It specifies CSVEDPIRGAPETQYF.

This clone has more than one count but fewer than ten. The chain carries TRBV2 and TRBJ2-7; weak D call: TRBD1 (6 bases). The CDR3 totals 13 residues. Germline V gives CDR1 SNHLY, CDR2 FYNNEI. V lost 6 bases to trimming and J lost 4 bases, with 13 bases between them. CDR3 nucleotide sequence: TGTGCCAGCAGGGGCAGGGGCACTTACGAGCAGTACTTC. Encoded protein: CASRGRGTYEQYF.